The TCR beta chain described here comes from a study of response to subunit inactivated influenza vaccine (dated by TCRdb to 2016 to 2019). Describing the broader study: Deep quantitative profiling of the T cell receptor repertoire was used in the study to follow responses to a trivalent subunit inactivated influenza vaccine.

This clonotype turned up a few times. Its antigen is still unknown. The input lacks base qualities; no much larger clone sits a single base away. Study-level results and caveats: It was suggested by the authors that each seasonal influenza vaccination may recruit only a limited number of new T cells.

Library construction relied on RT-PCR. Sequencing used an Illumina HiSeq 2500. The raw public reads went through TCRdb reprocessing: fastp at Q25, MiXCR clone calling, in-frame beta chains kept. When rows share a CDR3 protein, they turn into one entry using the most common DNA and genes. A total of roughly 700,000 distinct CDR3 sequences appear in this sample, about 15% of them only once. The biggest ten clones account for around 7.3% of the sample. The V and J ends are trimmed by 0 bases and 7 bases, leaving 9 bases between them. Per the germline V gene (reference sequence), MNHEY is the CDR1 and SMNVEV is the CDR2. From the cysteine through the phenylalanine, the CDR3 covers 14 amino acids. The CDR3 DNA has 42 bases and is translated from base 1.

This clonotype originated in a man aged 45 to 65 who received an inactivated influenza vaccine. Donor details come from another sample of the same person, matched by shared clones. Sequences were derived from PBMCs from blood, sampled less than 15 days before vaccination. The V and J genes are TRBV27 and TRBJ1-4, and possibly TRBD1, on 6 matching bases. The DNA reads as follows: TGTGCCAGCAGTTTATCAGGGGGAAGTGAAAAACTGTTTTTT. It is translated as CASSLSGGSEKLFF. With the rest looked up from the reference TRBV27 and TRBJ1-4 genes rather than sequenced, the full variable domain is EAQVTQNPRYLITVTGKKLTVTCSQNMNHEYMSWYRQDPGLGLRQIYYSMNVEVTDKGDVPEGYKVSRKEKRNFPLILESPSPNQTSLYFCASSLSGGSEKLFFGSGTQLSVL.